This T cell receptor (beta chain) was sequenced in a study of CD8+ T cells in alopecia areata. Germline assignment: CDR1 NSHNY and CDR2 SYGAGN. This CDR3 is built from 16 residues. Losses at the gene ends were 3 bases for V and 0 bases for J; bases not matched to a gene: 3. Sorting of pooled cutaneous lymph node cells was based on CD4, CD8alpha, NKG2D, NKG2ACE and other markers. Following RNA extraction, reverse transcription yielded cDNA that acted as the sequencing template. The table came from immunoSEQ multiplex PCR; TCRdb's copy has only in-frame clones and leaves some out. The sample was found to contain around 300,000 clones, and every one recurs. Study-wide results and caveats: Higher clonality and more expanded CD8+ clones appeared in lesional than normal scalp. Sequenced scalp T cells also include alphabeta T cells resident in normal skin. Whereas mice showed it more clearly, TCR sharing across patients was murkier, possibly because of HLA.

Concerning this clone: Its specificity is unknown. Gene names denote mouse genes. Read coverage stops 4 residues before the CDR3 terminus; the germline J gene supplies the remainder.

The chain has TRBV13-1 and TRBJ2-2; 9 nucleotides match TRBD2. This receptor was taken from a C3H/HeJ mouse with alopecia areata. MHC haplotype of the strain: H2-k. Sequences were obtained from CD4+ T cells sorted from a lymph node. The CDR3 region is CASSGAGGANTGQLYF. The CDR3 bases that were read are TGTGCCAGCAGTGGGGCTGGGGGGGCAAACACCGGG.